This TCR beta chain comes out of a study of T cell responses to AZD1222 COVID-19 vaccine. Study conclusions and caveats: Spike-specific TCR breadth and depth grew following two AZD1222 doses. Repertoires were collected only later (after the peak T cell response had occurred). Spike-wide vaccine-associated CD4 TCRs dominated at 160-218 and 743-854. The sample set comprised mostly white British donors with more females, and clonal diversity was possibly underestimated.

This CDR3 region has 16 residues. The trim removed 6 bases at V and 7 bases at J, leaving 18 bases unmatched. CDR1 and CDR2 from the germline V gene are SQVTM and ANQGSEA. On this clone: Its antigen is as yet unknown.

Using immunoSEQ multiplex PCR, the repertoire was profiled, and TCRdb retains in-frame clones only, with some absent. This table has 84,000 or so clones, approximately 88% appearing once. Sequenced here: peripheral blood, sampled on day 0 of MenACWY control vaccination. The clonotype originates from an adult in good health. The chain links TRBV29-1 to TRBJ2-3; the match to TRBD1 covers 8 bases. The chain's CDR3 is CSVQGEPLVSTYTQYF. CDR3 sequence (DNA): TGCAGCGTACAGGGGGAACCCCTCGTAAGCACGTATACGCAGTATTTT.